Listed below are T cell receptor beta chains from one sample, sequenced in a study of blood T cell repertoires in COVID-19. Profiled with immunoSEQ multiplex PCR; TCRdb holds only in-frame clones, not every one. This sample has about 200,000 clones; approximately 91% occur once, and the top ten carry around 17%. The sequencing input was peripheral blood. These receptors were taken from a man aged 45 to 65 with COVID-19, enrolled during active disease. Each CDR3 is given with its conserved first and last residue. Fields, in order: J gene, D gene, V gene, clone size, CDR3 protein, CDR3 DNA. A D gene is named only where the DNA matches it firmly. Rows give clone size only sometimes, using once, few, many, or a class for an expanded clone.

>TRBJ1-6|NA|TRBV5-4|NA
CASSLDNSPLHF
TGTGCCAGCAGCCTTGATAATTCACCCCTCCACTTT
>TRBJ2-7|NA|TRBV27|few
CASSLLRKSPYEQYF
TGTGCCAGCAGTTTACTCAGAAAATCCCCCTACGAGCAGTACTTC
>TRBJ2-3|TRBD2|TRBV30|NA
CAWSTGGARGTDTQYF
TGTGCCTGGAGCACCGGGGGGGCGAGGGGCACAGATACGCAGTATTTT
>TRBJ1-5|NA|TRBV30|NA
CAWSVGGARQPQHF
TGTGCCTGGAGTGTAGGTGGGGCCCGGCAGCCCCAGCATTTT
>TRBJ1-2|NA|TRBV27|NA
CASSSQATPAYGYTF
TGTGCCAGCAGTTCACAGGCAACCCCTGCCTATGGCTACACCTTC
>TRBJ1-1|NA|TRBV10-3|NA
CAISWNRERTEAFF
TGTGCCATCAGTTGGAACAGGGAGAGGACTGAAGCTTTCTTT
>TRBJ2-1|TRBD2|TRBV7-8|NA
CASSLGLAMYNEQFF
TGTGCCAGCAGCTTAGGACTAGCGATGTACAATGAGCAGTTCTTC
>TRBJ1-1|NA|TRBV19|NA
CASRKGMNTEAFF
TGTGCCAGTAGGAAGGGGATGAACACTGAAGCTTTCTTT
>TRBJ2-7|TRBD1|TRBV7-8|NA
CASSLGDRVSYEQYF
TGTGCCAGCAGCTTAGGGGACAGGGTTTCCTACGAGCAGTACTTC
>TRBJ2-1|TRBD2|TRBV6-4|large
CASSDPGLADSYNEQFF
TGTGCCAGCAGTGACCCCGGACTAGCGGATTCCTACAATGAGCAGTTCTTC
>TRBJ1-5|NA|TRBV18|NA
CASSPGSGGQPQHF
TGTGCCAGCTCACCGGGGTCGGGAGGTCAGCCCCAGCATTTT
>TRBJ1-1|NA|TRBV29-1|NA
CSVRQSQNTEAFF
TGCAGCGTTAGACAGTCACAGAACACTGAAGCTTTCTTT
>TRBJ2-2|NA|TRBV14|once
CASSQYGRGVPNTGELFF
TGTGCCAGCAGCCAGTACGGCAGGGGGGTCCCGAACACCGGGGAGCTGTTTTTT
>TRBJ2-2|TRBD1|TRBV19|NA
CASSITGWGTGGTGELFF
TGTGCCAGTAGTATTACGGGTTGGGGGACAGGGGGTACCGGGGAGCTGTTTTTT
>TRBJ2-1|TRBD1|TRBV28|once
CASSLPGQGYNEQFF
TGTGCCAGCAGTTTGCCGGGACAGGGATACAATGAGCAGTTCTTC
>TRBJ2-7|NA|TRBV15|once
CATSRVTASSYEQYF
TGTGCCACCAGCAGAGTAACAGCAAGCTCCTACGAGCAGTACTTC
>TRBJ2-7|TRBD1|TRBV3-1/TRBV3-2|NA
CASSQAWDRGTRGYEQYF
TGTGCCAGCAGCCAAGCCTGGGACAGGGGGACCCGAGGCTACGAGCAGTACTTC
>TRBJ2-7|TRBD2|TRBV6-2/TRBV6-3|NA
CASSGAGGEQYF
TGTGCCAGCAGCGGGGCGGGAGGCGAGCAGTACTTC
>TRBJ1-4|NA|TRBV7-9|NA
CASSMTASNEKLFF
TGTGCCAGCAGCATGACAGCTAGTAATGAAAAACTGTTTTTT
>TRBJ1-2|TRBD1|TRBV14|once
CASSSSGQGYGYTF
TGTGCCAGCAGCAGTTCGGGACAGGGTTATGGCTACACCTTC
>TRBJ1-5|NA|TRBV28|few
CASSPTRARGNQPQHF
TGTGCCAGCAGTCCGACGAGGGCGCGGGGCAATCAGCCCCAGCATTTT
>TRBJ2-1|NA|TRBV29-1|NA
CSGKLAQGKGEQFF
TGCAGCGGAAAACTAGCTCAAGGCAAGGGTGAGCAGTTCTTC
>TRBJ2-7|NA|TRBV28|NA
CASRKPTSGEQYF
TGTGCCAGCAGAAAACCGACGTCGGGCGAGCAGTACTTC
>TRBJ2-7|TRBD2|TRBV27|NA
CASSRGTSDSNEQYF
TGTGCCAGCAGCCGCGGGACTAGCGACTCCAACGAGCAGTACTTC
>TRBJ1-5|NA|TRBV27|NA
CASRLVGGAFQPQHF
TGTGCCAGCAGACTGGTGGGGGGGGCATTCCAGCCCCAGCATTTT
>TRBJ1-2|NA|TRBV6-5|NA
CASSYSTGNYGYTF
TGTGCCAGCAGTTACTCGACCGGGAACTATGGCTACACCTTC
>TRBJ2-1|TRBD2|TRBV12-3/TRBV12-4|NA
CASSLAGEGFF
TGTGCCAGCAGTTTGGCCGGGGAGGGGTTCTTC
>TRBJ2-2|TRBD1|TRBV7-8|NA
CASSLDRVLTGELFF
TGTGCCAGCAGCTTGGACAGGGTCCTAACCGGGGAGCTGTTTTTT
>TRBJ1-2|NA|TRBV5-1|once
CASSFQGDTHRNGYTF
TGCGCCAGCAGCTTCCAAGGTGACACCCACCGGAATGGCTACACCTTC
>TRBJ1-1|NA|TRBV7-2|NA
CASSLAGGGYQAFF
TGTGCCAGCAGCTTAGCGGGCGGGGGCTATCAAGCTTTCTTT
>TRBJ2-7|TRBD1|TRBV2|once
CANTGQSSYEQYF
TGTGCCAACACGGGACAGAGCTCCTACGAGCAGTACTTC
>TRBJ2-1|TRBD2|TRBV5-1|NA
CASSLAGGPDEQFF
TGCGCCAGCAGCTTGGCGGGGGGGCCGGATGAGCAGTTCTTC